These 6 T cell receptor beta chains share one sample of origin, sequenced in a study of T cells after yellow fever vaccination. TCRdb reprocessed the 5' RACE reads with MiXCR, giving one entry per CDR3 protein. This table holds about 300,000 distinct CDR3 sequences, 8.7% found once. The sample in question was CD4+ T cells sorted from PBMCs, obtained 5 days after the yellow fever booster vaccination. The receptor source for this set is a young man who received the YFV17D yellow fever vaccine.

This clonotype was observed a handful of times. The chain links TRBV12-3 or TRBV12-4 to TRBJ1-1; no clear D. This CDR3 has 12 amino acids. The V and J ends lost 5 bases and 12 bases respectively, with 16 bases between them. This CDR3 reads CASSAYRDRPFF. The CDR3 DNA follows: TGTGCCAGCAGTGCGTACAGAGATCGACCTTTCTTT.

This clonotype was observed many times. The CDR3 spells CASSPLLKGVSNEKLFF. The DNA for the CDR3 is TGCGCCAGCAGCCCTCTCTTAAAGGGGGTATCTAATGAAAAACTGTTTTTT. The V and J genes are TRBV4-1 and TRBJ1-4, with D possibly being TRBD1 (6 bases). Trimming cost V 4 bases and J 3 bases, with 18 bases left between them. The germline V gene encodes CDR1 MGHRA and CDR2 YSYEKL. This CDR3 is 17 amino acids long.

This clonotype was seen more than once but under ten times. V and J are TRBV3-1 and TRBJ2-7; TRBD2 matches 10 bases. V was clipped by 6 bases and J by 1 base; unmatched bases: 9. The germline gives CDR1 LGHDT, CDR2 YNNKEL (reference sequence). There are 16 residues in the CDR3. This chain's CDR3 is CASRQSLAGGSYEQYF. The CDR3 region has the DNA TGTGCCAGCAGGCAGAGTTTAGCGGGGGGTTCCTACGAGCAGTACTTC.

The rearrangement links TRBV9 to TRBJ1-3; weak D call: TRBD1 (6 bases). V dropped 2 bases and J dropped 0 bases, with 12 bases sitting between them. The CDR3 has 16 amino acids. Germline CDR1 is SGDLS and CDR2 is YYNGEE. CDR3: CASSVGAVTSGNTIYF. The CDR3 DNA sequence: TGTGCCAGCAGCGTGGGGGCGGTAACCTCTGGAAACACCATATATTTT.

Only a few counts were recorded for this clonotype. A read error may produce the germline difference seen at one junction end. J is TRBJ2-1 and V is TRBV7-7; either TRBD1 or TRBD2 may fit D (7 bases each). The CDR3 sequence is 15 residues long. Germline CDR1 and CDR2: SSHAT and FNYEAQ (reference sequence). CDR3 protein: CASSRQGGLNNEQFF. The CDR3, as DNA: TGTGCTAGCAGTCGCCAGGGGGGGTTAAACAATGAGCAGTTCTTC.

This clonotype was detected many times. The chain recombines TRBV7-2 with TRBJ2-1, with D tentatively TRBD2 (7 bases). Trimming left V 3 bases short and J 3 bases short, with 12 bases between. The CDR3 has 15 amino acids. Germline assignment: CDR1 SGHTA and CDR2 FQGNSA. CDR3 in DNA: TGTGCCAGCAGCTTCGTAGGGGGGGGCTACAATGAGCAGTTCTTC. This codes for CASSFVGGGYNEQFF.